This T cell receptor (beta chain) was obtained from a study of T cell repertoires in cytomegalovirus infection. Study in general: Public TCR beta signature analysis indicated the presence of both CMV infection and matching HLA type. The study's findings and limits: Across the ex vivo response, the dominant clonotypes were HLA-C-restricted CMV-specific TCR beta clonotypes. Cumulative frequency of public TCR beta families picked out carriers of CMV plus the relevant HLA.

Trimming removed 1 base from V and 7 bases from J, with 10 bases in between. The germline CDR1 and CDR2 sequences are MGHRA and YSYEKL. The CDR3 runs to 13 residues. TCRdb used MiXCR to reprocess the reads, holding one entry per CDR3 protein. Of around 120,000 distinct CDR3 sequences listed, 20% to 30% were seen once; the top ten hold roughly 35%. This clonotype occurred many times. As yet, its antigen is unknown. Input material: PBMCs, sequenced either directly or after in vitro stimulation (not recorded which). The origin of this receptor is a human donor in good health (CMV status not recorded). Some clones in this sample may be carry-over from other donors' samples. J is TRBJ1-2 and V is TRBV4-1, with D unresolved. DNA of the CDR3: TGCGCCAGCAGCCAAGGACTAGTGGGTGGCTACACCTTC. The encoded protein is CASSQGLVGGYTF.